These 3 T cell receptor beta chains originate from one sample sequenced in a study of blood T cell repertoires in COVID-19. Data came from immunoSEQ multiplex PCR; TCRdb stores just in-frame clones and leaves some out. In the table there are 45,000 or so clones, roughly 84% of which are singletons. The sequenced sample consisted of peripheral blood. The source of these receptors is a human donor in a cohort sampled during active COVID-19.

V gene TRBV6-2 or TRBV6-3 combines with J gene TRBJ2-1, with D perhaps matching TRBD2 (6 bases). The CDR3 spans 12 residues. Germline V gives CDR1 MNHEY, CDR2 SVGEGT. V was cut by 6 bases and J by 10 bases, with 13 bases left in between. In DNA form, the CDR3 reads TGTGCCAGCAGCACTGGGAGGCTAGAGCAGTTCTTC. Its protein product is CASSTGRLEQFF.

The J gene is TRBJ1-4, the V gene TRBV24-1; 7 nucleotides match TRBD1. With 2 bases clipped from V and 5 bases from J, the junction kept 4 bases outside the gene matches. Germline V gene data show CDR1 as KGHDR and CDR2 as SFDVKD. This CDR3 spans 15 amino acids. This CDR3 reads CATSDSGTANEKLFF. As DNA, the CDR3 is TGTGCCACCAGTGATTCCGGGACAGCGAATGAAAAACTGTTTTTT.

The rearrangement joins TRBV7-9 to TRBJ1-1, with D tentatively TRBD1 (5 bases). Per germline, CDR1 SEHNR and CDR2 FQNEAQ (reference sequence). Trimming removed 2 bases at V and 1 base at J, with 8 bases between. CDR3 length: 14 residues. In DNA, the CDR3 is TGTGCCAGCAGCTTACTTCAGGGGAACACTGAAGCTTTCTTT. It yields the protein CASSLLQGNTEAFF.